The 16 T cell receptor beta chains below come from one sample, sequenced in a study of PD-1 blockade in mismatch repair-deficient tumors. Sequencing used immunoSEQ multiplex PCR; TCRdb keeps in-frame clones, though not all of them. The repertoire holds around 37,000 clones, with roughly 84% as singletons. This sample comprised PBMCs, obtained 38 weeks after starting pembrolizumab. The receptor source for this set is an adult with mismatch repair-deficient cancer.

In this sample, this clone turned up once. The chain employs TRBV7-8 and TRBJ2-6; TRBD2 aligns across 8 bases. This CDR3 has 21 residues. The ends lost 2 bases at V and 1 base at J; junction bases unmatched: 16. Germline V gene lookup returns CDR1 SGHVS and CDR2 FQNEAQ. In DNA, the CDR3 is TGTGCCAGCAGCTTACCAATTGCCCAACCAGCGGGAGAGTCTGGGGCCAACGTCCTGACTTTC. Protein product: CASSLPIAQPAGESGANVLTF.

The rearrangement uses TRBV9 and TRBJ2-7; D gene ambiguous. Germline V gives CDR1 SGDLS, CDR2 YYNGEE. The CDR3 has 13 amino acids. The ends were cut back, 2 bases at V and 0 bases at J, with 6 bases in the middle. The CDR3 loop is CASSVGSSYEQYF. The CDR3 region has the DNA TGTGCCAGCAGCGTGGGCAGCTCCTACGAGCAGTACTTC.

In DNA, the CDR3 is TGTGCCAGCAGCGTAGGTACAGGGAGCTATGGCTACACCTTC. Encoded protein: CASSVGTGSYGYTF. The chain uses TRBV9 and TRBJ1-2; a weak D match, TRBD1 (6 bases). Germline V gives CDR1 SGDLS, CDR2 YYNGEE. CDR3 length: 14 residues. Trimming left V 0 bases short and J 4 bases short, with 10 bases between.

The CDR3 loop reads CASSYEPGTGRLYF. The CDR3 DNA reads as TGTGCCAGCAGCTACGAGCCGGGGACAGGGAGGCTGTACTTC. This chain links TRBV7-8 with TRBJ2-7; 9 nucleotides agree with TRBD1. Germline V CDR1 and CDR2: SGHVS, FQNEAQ. V trimming: 4 bases; J trimming: 12 bases; junction bases outside the gene matches: 13. CDR3 size: 14 residues.

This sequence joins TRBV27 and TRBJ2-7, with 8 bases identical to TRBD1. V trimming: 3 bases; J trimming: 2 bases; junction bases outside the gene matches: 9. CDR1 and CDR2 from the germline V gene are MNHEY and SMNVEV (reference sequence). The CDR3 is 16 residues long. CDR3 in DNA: TGTGCCAGCAGTTTTTTATCAGGGGGCCCAACCTACGAGCAGTACTTC. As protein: CASSFLSGGPTYEQYF.

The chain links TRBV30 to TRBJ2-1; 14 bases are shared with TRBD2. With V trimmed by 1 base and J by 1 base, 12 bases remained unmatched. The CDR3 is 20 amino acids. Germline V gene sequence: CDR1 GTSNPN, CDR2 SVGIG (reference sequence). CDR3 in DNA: TGTGCCTGGAGTGGGAACCCGGGACTAGCGGGAGAGGTATCCTACAATGAGCAGTTCTTC. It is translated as CAWSGNPGLAGEVSYNEQFF.

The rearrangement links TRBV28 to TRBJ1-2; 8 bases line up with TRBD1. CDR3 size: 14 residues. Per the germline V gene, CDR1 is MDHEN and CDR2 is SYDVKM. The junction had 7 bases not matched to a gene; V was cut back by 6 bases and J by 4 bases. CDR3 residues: CASSLQGAVYGYTF. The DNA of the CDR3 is TGTGCCAGCAGCCTGCAGGGGGCAGTCTATGGCTACACCTTC.

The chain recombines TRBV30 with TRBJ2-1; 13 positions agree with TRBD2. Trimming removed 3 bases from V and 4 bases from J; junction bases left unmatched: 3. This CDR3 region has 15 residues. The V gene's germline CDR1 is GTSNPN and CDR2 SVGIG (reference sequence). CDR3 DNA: TGTGCCTGGAGGAGGACTAGCGGGGGATACAATGAGCAGTTCTTC. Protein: CAWRRTSGGYNEQFF. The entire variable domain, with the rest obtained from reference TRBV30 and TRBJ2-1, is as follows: SQTIHQWPATLVQPVGSPLSLECTVEGTSNPNLYWYRQAAGRGLQLLFYSVGIGQISSEVPQNLSASRPQDRQFILSSKKLLLSDSGFYLCAWRRTSGGYNEQFFGPGTRLTVL.

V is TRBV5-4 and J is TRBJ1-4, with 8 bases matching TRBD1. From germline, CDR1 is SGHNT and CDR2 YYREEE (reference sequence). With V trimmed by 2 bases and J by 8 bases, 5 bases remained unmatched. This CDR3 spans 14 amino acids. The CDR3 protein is CASSFGQGIEKLFF. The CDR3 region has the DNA TGTGCCAGCAGCTTCGGACAGGGTATCGAAAAACTGTTTTTT.

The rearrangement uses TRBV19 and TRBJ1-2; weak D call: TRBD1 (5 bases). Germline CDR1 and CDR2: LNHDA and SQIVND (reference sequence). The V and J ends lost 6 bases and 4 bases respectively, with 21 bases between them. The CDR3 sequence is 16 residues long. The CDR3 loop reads CASRGQTLPPAYGYTF. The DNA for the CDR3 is TGTGCCAGTAGAGGACAAACGTTACCGCCCGCCTATGGCTACACCTTC. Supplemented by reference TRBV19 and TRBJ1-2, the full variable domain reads DGGITQSPKYLFRKEGQNVTLSCEQNLNHDAMYWYRQDPGQGLRLIYYSQIVNDFQKGDIAEGYSVSREKKESFPLTVTSAQKNPTAFYLCASRGQTLPPAYGYTFGSGTRLTVV.

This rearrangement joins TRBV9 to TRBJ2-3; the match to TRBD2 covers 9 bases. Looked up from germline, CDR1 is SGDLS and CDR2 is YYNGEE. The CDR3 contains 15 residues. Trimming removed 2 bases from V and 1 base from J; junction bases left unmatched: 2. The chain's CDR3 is CASSVWTSGTDTQYF. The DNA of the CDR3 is TGTGCCAGCAGCGTCTGGACTAGCGGCACAGATACGCAGTATTTT.

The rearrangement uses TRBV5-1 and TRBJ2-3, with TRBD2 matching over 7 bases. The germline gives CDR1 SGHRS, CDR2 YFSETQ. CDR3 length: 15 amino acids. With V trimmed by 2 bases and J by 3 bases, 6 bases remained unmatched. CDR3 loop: CASSFGGSGTDTQYF. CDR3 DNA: TGCGCCAGCAGCTTCGGGGGGAGTGGGACAGATACGCAGTATTTT.

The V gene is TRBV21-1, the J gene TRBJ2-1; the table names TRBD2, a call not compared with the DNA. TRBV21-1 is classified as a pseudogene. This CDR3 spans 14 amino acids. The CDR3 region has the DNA TGTGCCAGCAGCAATAGCGAAGAGGGCAATGAGCAGTTCTTC. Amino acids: CASSNSEEGNEQFF.

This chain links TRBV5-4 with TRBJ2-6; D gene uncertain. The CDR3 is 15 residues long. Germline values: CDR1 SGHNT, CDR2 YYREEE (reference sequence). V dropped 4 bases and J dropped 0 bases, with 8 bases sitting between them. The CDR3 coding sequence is TGTGCCAGCAGCACTAAGGTCTCTGGGGCCAACGTCCTGACTTTC. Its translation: CASSTKVSGANVLTF.

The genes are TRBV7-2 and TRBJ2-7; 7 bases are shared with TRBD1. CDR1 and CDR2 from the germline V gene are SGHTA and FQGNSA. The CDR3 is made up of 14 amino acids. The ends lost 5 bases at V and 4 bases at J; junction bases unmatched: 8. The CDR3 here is CASSLRTGDYEQYF. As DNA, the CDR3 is TGTGCCAGCAGCCTTCGGACAGGTGATTACGAGCAGTACTTC.

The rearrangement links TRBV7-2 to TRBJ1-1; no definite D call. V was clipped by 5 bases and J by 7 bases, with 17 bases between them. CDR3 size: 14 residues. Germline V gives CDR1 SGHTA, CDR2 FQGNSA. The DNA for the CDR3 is TGTGCCAGCAGCCTCCCGGGCGGGCTTGGTGAAGCTTTCTTT. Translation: CASSLPGGLGEAFF.